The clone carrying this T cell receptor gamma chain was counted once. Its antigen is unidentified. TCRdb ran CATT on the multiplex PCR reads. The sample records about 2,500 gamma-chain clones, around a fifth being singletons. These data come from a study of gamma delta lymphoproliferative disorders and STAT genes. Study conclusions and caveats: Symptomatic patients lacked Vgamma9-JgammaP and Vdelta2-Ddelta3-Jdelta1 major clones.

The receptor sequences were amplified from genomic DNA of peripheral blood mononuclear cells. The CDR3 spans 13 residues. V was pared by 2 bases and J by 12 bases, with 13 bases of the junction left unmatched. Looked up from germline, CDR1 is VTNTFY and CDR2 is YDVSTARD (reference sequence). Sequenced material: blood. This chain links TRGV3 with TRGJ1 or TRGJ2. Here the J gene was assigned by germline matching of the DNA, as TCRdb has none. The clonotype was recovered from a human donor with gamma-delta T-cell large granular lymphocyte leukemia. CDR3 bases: TGTGCCACCTGGGACATTAGTAAAGGGAGGAAACTCTTT. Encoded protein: CATWDISKGRKLF.